This T cell receptor (beta chain) was profiled in a study of PD-1 blockade in classical Hodgkin lymphoma. Germline V CDR1 and CDR2: LNHDA, SQIVND (reference sequence). The CDR3 length is 15 residues. V lost 0 bases to trimming and J lost 7 bases; unmatched junction nucleotides: 4. The time point denotes: cycle 4 day 1 (C4D1), after 5 to 7 weeks of nivolumab. The patients all showed relapse after autologous stem cell transplantation, while their brentuximab vedotin exposure varied. Complete response, partial response or progressive disease was each patient's best response. TCRdb's table, derived via immunoSEQ multiplex PCR, lists solely in-frame clones and lacks some. The sample consists of under 130,000 clones, approximately 89% of them appearing once.

This chain joins TRBV19 and TRBJ1-2; TRBD1 matches 11 bases. Sequencing used peripheral blood mononuclear cells (PBMCs), obtained before the fourth cycle of nivolumab. The receptor was derived from a human donor with classical Hodgkin lymphoma. CDR3 loop: CASSIDRTGGFGYTF. For the CDR3, the DNA is TGTGCCAGTAGTATAGACCGGACAGGGGGCTTTGGCTACACCTTC.